These T cell receptor beta chains were read from a single sample in a study of T cells in Graves' hyperthyroidism and ophthalmopathy. TCRdb passed the multiplex PCR reads through MiXCR, listing each CDR3 protein once. The sample has roughly 570,000 distinct CDR3 sequences, approximately 44% seen once; the top ten hold roughly 8.2%. Specimen: peripheral blood or thyroid tissue (not recorded which). These receptors originate from a woman under 30 with Graves' hyperthyroidism. Each CDR3 is given with its conserved first and last residue. Each record gives: D gene, J gene, V gene, clone size, CDR3 protein, CDR3 DNA. A D gene is named only where the DNA matches it firmly. Where a row states a size, it is once, few, many or the class of an expanded clone; other rows omit it.

- | TRBJ2-2 | TRBV6-5 | few | CASSPGANTGELFF | TGTGCCAGCAGCCCGGGGGCCAACACCGGGGAGCTGTTTTTT
TRBD1 | TRBJ2-7 | TRBV12-3/TRBV12-4 | - | CASSLMGSGGRGAYEQYF | TGTGCCAGCAGTTTAATGGGCTCAGGGGGACGTGGCGCCTACGAGCAGTACTTC
- | TRBJ1-6 | TRBV29-1 | - | CSVGPGLAGNSPLHF | TGCAGCGTTGGTCCGGGGCTAGCGGGCAATTCACCCCTCCACTTT
- | TRBJ1-5 | TRBV28 | many | CASRKGLSNQPQHF | TGTGCCAGCAGGAAAGGCCTAAGCAATCAGCCCCAGCATTTT
TRBD1 | TRBJ2-2 | TRBV5-5 | - | CACNPGQVNTGELFF | TGTGCCTGCAATCCGGGACAGGTCAACACCGGGGAGCTGTTTTTT
TRBD1 | TRBJ2-1 | TRBV7-2 | - | CASSSRDRGCRNEQFF | TGTGCCAGCAGCTCCCGGGACAGGGGATGTCGCAATGAGCAGTTCTTC
TRBD1 | TRBJ1-4 | TRBV2 | - | CASSEDRGSNEKLFF | TGTGCCAGCAGTGAAGACAGGGGGAGTAATGAAAAACTGTTTTTT
- | TRBJ2-7 | TRBV3-1 | - | CASSQFRGSYEQYF | TGTGCCAGCAGCCAGTTCCGCGGTTCATACGAGCAGTACTTC
- | TRBJ1-1 | TRBV5-5 | many | CASSSLGRAEPEAFF | TGTGCCAGCAGCTCTCTGGGAAGGGCAGAGCCTGAAGCTTTCTTT
TRBD1 | TRBJ1-1 | TRBV29-1 | many | CSVWTGGATEAFF | TGCAGCGTTTGGACAGGGGGGGCCACTGAAGCTTTCTTT
- | TRBJ1-3 | TRBV4-1 | few | CASSQKDRVYGNTIYF | TGCGCCAGCAGCCAAAAGGACCGGGTTTATGGCAACACCATATATTTT
TRBD1 | TRBJ2-5 | TRBV11-2 | many | CASSLLLPGQGQETQYF | TGTGCCAGCAGCTTGTTACTCCCGGGACAGGGACAAGAGACCCAGTACTTC
- | TRBJ2-7 | TRBV11-2 | - | CASSYMTRATDEQYF | TGTGCCAGCAGCTACATGACCCGGGCAACGGACGAGCAGTACTTC
TRBD2 | TRBJ2-1 | TRBV24-1 | - | CATSDATSKGINEQFF | TGTGCCACCAGTGATGCGACTAGCAAAGGAATCAATGAGCAGTTCTTC
- | TRBJ1-1 | TRBV18 | many | CASSPQNPNTEAFF | TGTGCCAGCTCACCTCAGAATCCGAACACTGAAGCTTTCTTT
TRBD2 | TRBJ2-7 | TRBV15 | - | CATRGLADPPHEQYF | TGTGCCACCAGGGGACTAGCGGACCCCCCCCACGAGCAGTACTTC
- | TRBJ1-2 | TRBV20-1 | many | CSAKIRRNYGYTF | TGCAGTGCCAAAATTAGGAGAAACTATGGCTACACCTTC
- | TRBJ2-6 | TRBV19 | - | CASSPDRANVLTF | TGTGCCAGTAGCCCTGACAGGGCCAACGTCCTGACTTTC
TRBD1 | TRBJ1-2 | TRBV5-8 | - | CASSLEGDRVWGYGYTF | TGTGCCAGCAGCTTGGAGGGGGACAGGGTTTGGGGCTATGGCTACACCTTC
- | TRBJ2-3 | TRBV5-4 | - | CASGADLSTDTQYF | TGTGCCAGCGGCGCGGACCTTAGCACAGATACGCAGTATTTT
- | TRBJ1-6 | TRBV4-1 | - | CASSQAGGRNSPLHF | TGCGCCAGCAGCCAAGCGGGGGGGCGGAATTCACCCCTCCACTTT
TRBD1 | TRBJ1-1 | TRBV11-2 | - | CASSTSGGTEAFF | TGTGCCAGCAGCACCTCAGGGGGCACTGAAGCTTTCTTT
- | TRBJ2-7 | TRBV2 | - | CASSGQRGGYEQYF | TGTGCCAGCAGTGGGCAGAGGGGCGGCTACGAGCAGTACTTC
TRBD2 | TRBJ2-2 | TRBV4-2 | many | CASSQSILAENTGELFF | TGTGCCAGCAGCCAAAGCATCCTAGCGGAGAACACCGGGGAGCTGTTTTTT
- | TRBJ1-5 | TRBV4-1 | - | CASSHTDRANQPQHF | TGCGCCAGCAGCCACACGGATCGAGCCAATCAGCCCCAGCATTTT
- | TRBJ2-5 | TRBV6-1 | many | CASSFKIGLGETQYF | TGTGCCAGCAGTTTCAAGATAGGGCTTGGAGAGACCCAGTACTTC
- | TRBJ2-5 | TRBV6-1 | - | CASSGIRGAGETQYF | TGTGCCAGCAGTGGTATTCGGGGGGCCGGGGAGACCCAGTACTTC
TRBD2 | TRBJ2-2 | TRBV7-8 | - | CASSTASSGTNTGELFF | TGTGCCAGCAGCACAGCGTCTAGCGGGACGAACACCGGGGAGCTGTTTTTT
TRBD2 | TRBJ2-1 | TRBV5-1 | few | CASVPLAGGYDEQFF | TGCGCCAGCGTCCCACTAGCGGGAGGGTACGATGAGCAGTTCTTC
- | TRBJ2-5 | TRBV20-1 | many | CSARGPLIETQYF | TGCAGTGCTAGAGGACCCCTTATAGAGACCCAGTACTTC
TRBD2 | TRBJ2-7 | TRBV9 | many | CASSVATSGPYEQYF | TGTGCCAGCAGCGTAGCGACTAGCGGTCCCTACGAGCAGTACTTC
- | TRBJ1-5 | TRBV9 | - | CASSDSGSNQPQHF | TGTGCCAGCAGCGATAGCGGGAGTAATCAGCCCCAGCATTTT
TRBD2 | TRBJ2-7 | TRBV6-6 | - | CAITRAGGSYEQYF | TGTGCCATAACTCGAGCGGGGGGCTCCTACGAGCAGTACTTC
TRBD1 | TRBJ1-4 | TRBV7-8 | many | CASSWGQGASPHQEKLFF | TGTGCCAGCAGCTGGGGACAGGGGGCTTCCCCCCATCAGGAAAAACTGTTTTTT
- | TRBJ2-1 | TRBV18 | - | CASSINNEQFF | TGTGCCAGCTCCATAAACAATGAGCAGTTCTTC
- | TRBJ1-4 | TRBV2 | - | CASSAESGGNEKLFF | TGTGCCAGCAGTGCGGAAAGCGGGGGTAATGAAAAACTGTTCTTT
TRBD1 | TRBJ1-1 | TRBV10-3 | once | CAITLDRGYTEAFF | TGTGCCATCACCCTGGACAGGGGGTACACTGAAGCTTTCTTT
- | TRBJ1-2 | TRBV2 | many | CVSKLAGYYGYTF | TGTGTCTCGAAGTTGGCGGGGTACTATGGCTACACCTTC
- | TRBJ1-3 | TRBV15 | many | CATSGSGGGNTIYF | TGTGCCACCAGCGGGTCGGGGGGAGGAAACACCATATATTTT
- | TRBJ2-7 | TRBV19 | many | CASSTPQGLPYEQYF | TGTGCCAGTAGTACCCCACAGGGCTTACCCTACGAGCAGTACTTC
- | TRBJ2-3 | TRBV20-1 | few | CSADSTDTQYF | TGCAGCGCGGACAGCACAGATACGCAGTATTTT
TRBD1 | TRBJ1-4 | TRBV20-1 | few | CSARDPGQVEKLFF | TGCAGTGCTAGAGATCCGGGACAGGTTGAAAAACTGTTTTTT
TRBD1 | TRBJ1-5 | TRBV7-9 | - | CASSSLTGDQPQHF | TGTGCCAGCAGCTCGCTAACAGGGGATCAGCCCCAGCATTTT
TRBD2 | TRBJ2-5 | TRBV7-6 | - | CASSKGLAGKETQYF | TGTGCCAGCAGCAAGGGACTAGCGGGGAAAGAGACCCAGTACTTC
TRBD2 | TRBJ2-5 | TRBV7-7 | many | CASSLVASGEETQYF | TGTGCCAGCAGCTTAGTGGCTAGCGGGGAAGAGACCCAGTACTTC
- | TRBJ2-2 | TRBV14 | many | CASSQKQRTGELFF | TGTGCCAGCAGCCAAAAACAAAGAACCGGGGAGCTGTTTTTT
- | TRBJ1-1 | TRBV4-2 | many | CASSQYGGRTEAFF | TGTGCCAGCAGCCAATACGGGGGGCGCACTGAAGCTTTCTTT
TRBD2 | TRBJ2-7 | TRBV7-2 | many | CASSLAGALRNEYF | TGTGCCAGCAGCTTGGCGGGAGCCCTCCGGAACGAGTACTTC
- | TRBJ2-5 | TRBV7-2 | - | CASSPLRNQPQYF | TGTGCCAGCAGCCCCCTCCGCAATCAGCCCCAGTACTTC
TRBD1 | TRBJ2-7 | TRBV30 | few | CAWTAGQGGYEQYF | TGTGCCTGGACAGCTGGACAGGGGGGCTACGAGCAGTACTTC
- | TRBJ2-6 | TRBV11-3 | many | CASSGYGGSAGANVLTF | TGTGCCAGCAGCGGCTATGGGGGCTCGGCTGGGGCCAACGTCCTGACTTTC
- | TRBJ2-7 | TRBV7-2 | - | CASSLVDTEQYF | TGTGCCAGCAGCTTAGTAGACACTGAGCAGTACTTC
- | TRBJ1-1 | TRBV18 | many | CASSTIGTEAFF | TGTGCCAGCTCAACAATTGGAACTGAAGCTTTCTTT
- | TRBJ1-3 | TRBV20-1 | many | CSARNSLLGSGNTIYF | TGCAGTGCTAGAAACAGTCTACTCGGATCTGGAAACACCATATATTTT
- | TRBJ1-1 | TRBV7-9 | many | CATEGPRGLNTEAFF | TGTGCCACGGAGGGACCCCGGGGACTGAACACTGAAGCTTTCTTT
- | TRBJ2-5 | TRBV12-3/TRBV12-4 | many | CASSVSDQETQYF | TGTGCCAGCAGTGTCTCGGATCAAGAGACCCAGTACTTC
TRBD1 | TRBJ1-1 | TRBV27 | - | CASSKRQGSNTEAFF | TGTGCCAGCAGTAAAAGACAGGGGTCTAACACTGAAGCTTTCTTT
TRBD2 | TRBJ2-7 | TRBV7-8 | - | CASSSRRLAGVGEQYF | TGTGCCAGCAGCTCCCGGAGACTAGCGGGAGTAGGAGAGCAGTACTTC
- | TRBJ2-7 | TRBV27 | few | CASSLSSSGTWEQYF | TGTGCCAGCAGTTTATCGTCCTCCGGGACTTGGGAGCAGTACTTC